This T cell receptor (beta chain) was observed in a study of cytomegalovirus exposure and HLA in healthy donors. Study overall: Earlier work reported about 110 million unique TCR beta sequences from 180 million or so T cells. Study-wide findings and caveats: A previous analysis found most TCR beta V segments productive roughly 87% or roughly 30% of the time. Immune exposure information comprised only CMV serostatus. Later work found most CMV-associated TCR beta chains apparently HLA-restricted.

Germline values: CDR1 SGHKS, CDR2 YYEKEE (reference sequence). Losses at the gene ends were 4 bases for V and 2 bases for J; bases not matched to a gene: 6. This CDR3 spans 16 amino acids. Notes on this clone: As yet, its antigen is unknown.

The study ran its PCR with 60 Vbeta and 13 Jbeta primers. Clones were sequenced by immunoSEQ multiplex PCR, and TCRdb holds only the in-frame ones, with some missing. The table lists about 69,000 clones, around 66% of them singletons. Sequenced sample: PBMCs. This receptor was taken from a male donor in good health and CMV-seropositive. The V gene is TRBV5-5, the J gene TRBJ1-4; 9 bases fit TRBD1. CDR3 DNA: TGTGCCAGCAGCCCCGGGACAGGGAACACTAATGAAAAACTGTTTTTT. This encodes CASSPGTGNTNEKLFF.